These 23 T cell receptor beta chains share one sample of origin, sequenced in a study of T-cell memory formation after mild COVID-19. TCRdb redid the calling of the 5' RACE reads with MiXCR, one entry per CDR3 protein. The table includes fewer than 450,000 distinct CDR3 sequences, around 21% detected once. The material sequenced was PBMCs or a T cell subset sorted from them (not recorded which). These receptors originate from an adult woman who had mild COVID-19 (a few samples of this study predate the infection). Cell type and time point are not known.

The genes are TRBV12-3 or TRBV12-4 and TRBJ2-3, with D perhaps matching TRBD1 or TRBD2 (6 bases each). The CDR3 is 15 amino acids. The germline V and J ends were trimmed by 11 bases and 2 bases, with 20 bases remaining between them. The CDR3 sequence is CAAGRGNTNTDTQYF. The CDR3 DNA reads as TGTGCCGCGGGAAGGGGGAACACAAACACAGATACGCAGTATTTT.

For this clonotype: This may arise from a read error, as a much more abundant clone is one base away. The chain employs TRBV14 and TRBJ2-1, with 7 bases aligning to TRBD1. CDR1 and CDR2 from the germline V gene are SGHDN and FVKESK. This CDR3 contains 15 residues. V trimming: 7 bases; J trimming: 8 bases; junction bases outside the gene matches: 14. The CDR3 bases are TGTGCCAGCATGTCCTCGACAGGGTATGGGGATGAGCAGTTCTTC. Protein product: CASMSSTGYGDEQFF.

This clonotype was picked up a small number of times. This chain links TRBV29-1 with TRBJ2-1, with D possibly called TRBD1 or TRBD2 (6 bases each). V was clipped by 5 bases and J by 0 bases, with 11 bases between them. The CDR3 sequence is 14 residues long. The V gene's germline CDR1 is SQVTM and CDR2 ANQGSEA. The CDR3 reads CSVRGASSYNEQFF. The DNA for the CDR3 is TGCAGCGTTAGGGGGGCCAGCTCCTACAATGAGCAGTTCTTC.

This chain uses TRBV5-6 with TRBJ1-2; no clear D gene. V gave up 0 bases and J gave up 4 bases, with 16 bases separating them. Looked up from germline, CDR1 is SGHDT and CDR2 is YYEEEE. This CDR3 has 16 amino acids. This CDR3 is CASSLANSPDIYGYTF. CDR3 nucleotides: TGTGCCAGCAGCTTGGCCAATTCCCCAGATATCTATGGCTACACCTTC.

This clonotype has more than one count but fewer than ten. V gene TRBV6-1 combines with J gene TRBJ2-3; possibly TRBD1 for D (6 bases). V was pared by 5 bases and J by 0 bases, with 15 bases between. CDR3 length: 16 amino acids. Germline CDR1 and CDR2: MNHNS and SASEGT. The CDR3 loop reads CASSPLAGASTDTQYF. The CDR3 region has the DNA TGTGCCAGCAGTCCGCTAGCAGGGGCTAGCACAGATACGCAGTATTTT.

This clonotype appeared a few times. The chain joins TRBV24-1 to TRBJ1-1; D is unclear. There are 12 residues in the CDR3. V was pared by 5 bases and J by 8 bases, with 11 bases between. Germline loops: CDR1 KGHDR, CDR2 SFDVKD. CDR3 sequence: CATSADVREAFF. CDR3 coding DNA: TGTGCCACCAGTGCAGATGTGCGAGAAGCTTTCTTT.

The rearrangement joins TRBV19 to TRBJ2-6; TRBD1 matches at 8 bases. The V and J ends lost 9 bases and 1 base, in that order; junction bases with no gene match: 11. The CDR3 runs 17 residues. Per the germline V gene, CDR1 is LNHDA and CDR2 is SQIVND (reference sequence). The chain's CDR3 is CASDWGQEFSGANVLTF. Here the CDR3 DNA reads TGTGCCAGCGATTGGGGACAGGAATTTTCTGGGGCCAACGTCCTGACTTTC.

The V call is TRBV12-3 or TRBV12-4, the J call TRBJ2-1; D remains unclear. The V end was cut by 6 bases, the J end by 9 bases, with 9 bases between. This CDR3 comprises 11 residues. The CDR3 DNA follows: TGTGCCAGCAGAGAACATAGTGAGCAGTTCTTC. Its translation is CASREHSEQFF.

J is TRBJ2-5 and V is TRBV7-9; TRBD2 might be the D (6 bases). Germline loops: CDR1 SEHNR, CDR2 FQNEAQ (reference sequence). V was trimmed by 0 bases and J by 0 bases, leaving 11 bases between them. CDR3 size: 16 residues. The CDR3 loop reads CASSLAASAYQETQYF. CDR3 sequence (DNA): TGTGCCAGCAGCTTAGCTGCTAGCGCGTACCAAGAGACCCAGTACTTC.

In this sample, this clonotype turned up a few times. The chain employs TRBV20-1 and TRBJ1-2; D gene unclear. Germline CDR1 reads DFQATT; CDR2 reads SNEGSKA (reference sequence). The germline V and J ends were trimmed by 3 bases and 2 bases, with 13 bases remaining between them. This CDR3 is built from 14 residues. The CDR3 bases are TGCAGTGCTAGGCTCTGGGCGGGGAACTATGGCTACACCTTC. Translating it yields CSARLWAGNYGYTF.

CDR3 sequence: CASSVVGGALTDTQYF. DNA for the CDR3: TGTGCCAGCAGCGTAGTTGGGGGGGCCCTCACAGATACGCAGTATTTT. The V and J genes are TRBV9 and TRBJ2-3, with D perhaps TRBD2 (7 bases). The CDR3 consists of 16 residues. V was pared by 0 bases and J by 2 bases, with 13 bases between. Germline CDR1 is SGDLS and CDR2 is YYNGEE.

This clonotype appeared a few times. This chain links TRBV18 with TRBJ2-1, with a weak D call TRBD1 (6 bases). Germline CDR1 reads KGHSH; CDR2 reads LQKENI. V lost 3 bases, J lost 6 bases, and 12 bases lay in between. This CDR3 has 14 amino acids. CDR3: CASSPTGSSNEQFF. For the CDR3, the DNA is TGTGCCAGCTCACCGACAGGAAGCAGCAATGAGCAGTTCTTC.

Here the CDR3 reads CASRVTGGSTDTQYF. The CDR3 DNA sequence: TGTGCCAGCAGGGTTACAGGGGGGAGCACAGATACGCAGTATTTT. The chain is built from TRBV2 and TRBJ2-3; 8 bases are a match to TRBD1. This CDR3 region has 15 residues. Losses at the gene ends were 6 bases for V and 0 bases for J; bases not matched to a gene: 5. Germline CDR1 SNHLY, CDR2 FYNNEI. The entire variable domain, with the rest obtained from reference TRBV2 and TRBJ2-3, is as follows: EPEVTQTPSHQVTQMGQEVILRCVPISNHLYFYWYRQILGQKVEFLVSFYNNEISEKSEIFDDQFSVERPDGSNFTLKIRSTKLEDSAMYFCASRVTGGSTDTQYFGPGTRLTVL.

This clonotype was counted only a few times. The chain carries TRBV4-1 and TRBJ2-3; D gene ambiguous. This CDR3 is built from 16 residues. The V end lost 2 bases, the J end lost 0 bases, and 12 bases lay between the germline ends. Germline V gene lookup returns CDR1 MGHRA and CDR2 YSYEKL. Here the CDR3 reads CASSQYPQSSTDTQYF. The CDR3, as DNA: TGCGCCAGCAGCCAATATCCCCAATCTAGCACAGATACGCAGTATTTT.

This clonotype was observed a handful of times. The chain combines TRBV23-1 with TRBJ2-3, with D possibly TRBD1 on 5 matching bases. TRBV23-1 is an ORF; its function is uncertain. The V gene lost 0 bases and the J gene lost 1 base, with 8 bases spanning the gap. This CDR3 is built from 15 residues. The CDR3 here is CASSQSSGCTDTQYF. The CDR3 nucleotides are TGCGCCAGCAGTCAATCTTCAGGGTGCACAGATACGCAGTATTTT.

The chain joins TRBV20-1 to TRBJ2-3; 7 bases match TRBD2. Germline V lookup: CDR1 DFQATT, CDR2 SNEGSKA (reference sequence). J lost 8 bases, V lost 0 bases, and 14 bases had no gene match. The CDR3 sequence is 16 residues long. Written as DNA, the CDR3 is TGCAGTGCTAGAGAACGGAGCGGGGAAGCCATTAGTACGCAGTATTTT. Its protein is CSARERSGEAISTQYF.

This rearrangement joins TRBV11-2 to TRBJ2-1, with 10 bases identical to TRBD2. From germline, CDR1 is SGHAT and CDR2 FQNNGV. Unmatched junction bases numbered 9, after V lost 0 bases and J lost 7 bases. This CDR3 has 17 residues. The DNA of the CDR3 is TGTGCCAGCAGCTTAGATCTGGCTAGCGGGAGTCTGAATGAGCAGTTCTTC. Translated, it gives CASSLDLASGSLNEQFF. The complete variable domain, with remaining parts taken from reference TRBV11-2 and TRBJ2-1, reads EAGVAQSPRYKIIEKRQSVAFWCNPISGHATLYWYQQILGQGPKLLIQFQNNGVVDDSQLPKDRFSAERLKGVDSTLKIQPAKLEDSAVYLCASSLDLASGSLNEQFFGPGTRLTVL.

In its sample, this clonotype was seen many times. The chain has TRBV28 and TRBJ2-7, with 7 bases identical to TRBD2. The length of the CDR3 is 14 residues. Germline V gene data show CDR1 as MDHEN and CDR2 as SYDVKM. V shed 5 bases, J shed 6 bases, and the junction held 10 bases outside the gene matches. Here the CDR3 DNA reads TGTGCCAGCAGTCTCAGCGGGATAAAGGCCGAGCAGTACTTC. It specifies CASSLSGIKAEQYF.

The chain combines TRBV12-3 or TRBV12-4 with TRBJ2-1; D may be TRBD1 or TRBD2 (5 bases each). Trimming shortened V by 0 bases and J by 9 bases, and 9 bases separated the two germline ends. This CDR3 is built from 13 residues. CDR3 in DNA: TGTGCCAGCAGTTTAGCGACTGGGGGTGAGCAGTTCTTC. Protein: CASSLATGGEQFF.

DNA for the CDR3: TGTGCCAGCAGCTTATCTGAGAGCGATGAGCAGTTCTTC. It encodes CASSLSESDEQFF. The chain uses TRBV7-9 and TRBJ2-1, with D hard to call. V gave up 2 bases and J gave up 8 bases, with 10 bases separating them. CDR1 and CDR2 from the germline V gene are SEHNR and FQNEAQ (reference sequence). CDR3 length: 13 amino acids.

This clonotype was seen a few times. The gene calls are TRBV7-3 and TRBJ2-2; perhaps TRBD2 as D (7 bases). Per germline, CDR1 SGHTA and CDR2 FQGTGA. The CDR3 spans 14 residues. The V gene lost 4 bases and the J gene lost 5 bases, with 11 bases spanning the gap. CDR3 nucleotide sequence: TGTGCCAGCAGCTCCAAGGGGGGGACCGGGGAGCTGTTTTTT. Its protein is CASSSKGGTGELFF.

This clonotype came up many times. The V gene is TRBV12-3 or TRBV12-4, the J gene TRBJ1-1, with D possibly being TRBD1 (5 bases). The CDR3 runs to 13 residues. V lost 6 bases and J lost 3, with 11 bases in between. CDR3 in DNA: TGTGCCAGCAGCTTGGGGGGAGACACTGAAGCTTTCTTT. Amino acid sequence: CASSLGGDTEAFF.

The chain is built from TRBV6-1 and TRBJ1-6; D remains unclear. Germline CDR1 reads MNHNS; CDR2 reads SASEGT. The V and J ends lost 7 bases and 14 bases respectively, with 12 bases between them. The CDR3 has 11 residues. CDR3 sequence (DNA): TGTGCCAGCAAGACAAGTAGGTCCCTCCACTTT. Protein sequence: CASKTSRSLHF.